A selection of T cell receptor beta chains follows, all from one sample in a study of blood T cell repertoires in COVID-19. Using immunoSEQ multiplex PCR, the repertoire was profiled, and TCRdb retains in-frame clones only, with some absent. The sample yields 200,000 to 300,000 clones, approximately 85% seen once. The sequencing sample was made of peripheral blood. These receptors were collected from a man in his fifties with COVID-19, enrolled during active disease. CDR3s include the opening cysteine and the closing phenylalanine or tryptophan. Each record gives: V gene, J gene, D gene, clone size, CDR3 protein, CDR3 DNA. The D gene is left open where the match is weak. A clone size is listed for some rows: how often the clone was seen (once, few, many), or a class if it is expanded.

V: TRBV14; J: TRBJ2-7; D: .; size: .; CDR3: CASSQGQPGSYEQYF; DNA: TGTGCCAGCAGCCAAGGACAGCCTGGATCCTACGAGCAGTACTTC
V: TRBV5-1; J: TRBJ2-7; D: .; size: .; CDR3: CASSLWGGGNADEQYF; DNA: TGCGCCAGCAGCTTGTGGGGGGGCGGTAATGCGGACGAGCAGTACTTC
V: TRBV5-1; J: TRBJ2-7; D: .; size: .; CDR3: CASSLAGSREQYF; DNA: TGCGCCAGCAGCTTGGCAGGTTCTCGGGAGCAGTACTTC
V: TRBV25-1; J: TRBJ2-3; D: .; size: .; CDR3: CASRRTHSTDTQYF; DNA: TGTGCCAGCAGACGGACACATAGCACAGATACGCAGTATTTT
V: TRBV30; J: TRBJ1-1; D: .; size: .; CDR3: CAWSPYGGYTEAFF; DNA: TGTGCCTGGAGTCCATACGGGGGGTACACTGAAGCTTTCTTT
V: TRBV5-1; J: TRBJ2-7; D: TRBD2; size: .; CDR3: CASYLLGGASDEQYF; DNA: TGCGCCAGCTACCTCCTCGGGGGGGCTTCGGACGAGCAGTACTTC
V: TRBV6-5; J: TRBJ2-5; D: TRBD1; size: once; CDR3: CASSPDRAQETQYF; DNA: TGTGCCAGCAGTCCTGACAGGGCCCAAGAGACCCAGTACTTC
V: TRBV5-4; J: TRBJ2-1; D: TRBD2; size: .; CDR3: CASSLVAGATSTEQFF; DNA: TGTGCCAGCAGCTTGGTAGCGGGGGCAACGTCTACTGAGCAGTTCTTC
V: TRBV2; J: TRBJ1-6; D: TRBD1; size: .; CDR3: CASSDDRGLSPLHF; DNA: TGTGCCAGCAGTGATGACAGGGGGCTGTCACCCCTCCACTTT
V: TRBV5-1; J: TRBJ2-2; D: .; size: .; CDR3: CASSLAGVTGELFF; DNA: TGCGCCAGCAGCTTGGCCGGGGTCACCGGGGAGCTGTTTTTT
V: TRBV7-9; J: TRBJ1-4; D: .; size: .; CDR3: CASRKGINEKLFF; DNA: TGTGCCAGCAGAAAGGGGATTAATGAAAAACTGTTTTTT
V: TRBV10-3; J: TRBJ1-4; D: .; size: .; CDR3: CAISAGQNEKLFF; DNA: TGTGCCATCAGCGCAGGACAGAATGAAAAACTGTTTTTT
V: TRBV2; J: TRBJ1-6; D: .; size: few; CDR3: CASSRTSAQGSPLHF; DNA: TGTGCCAGCAGCCGAACAAGCGCTCAGGGATCACCCCTCCACTTT
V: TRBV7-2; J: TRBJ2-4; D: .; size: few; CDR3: CASSPSKALGTQYF; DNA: TGTGCCAGCAGCCCTAGCAAAGCCCTGGGAACTCAGTACTTC
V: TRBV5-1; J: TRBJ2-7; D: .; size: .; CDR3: CASSLVPGMNEQYF; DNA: TGCGCCAGCAGCTTGGTTCCAGGGATGAACGAGCAGTACTTC
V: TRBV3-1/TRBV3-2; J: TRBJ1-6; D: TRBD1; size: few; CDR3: CASSRTGVNSPLHF; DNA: TGTGCCAGCAGCCGGACAGGGGTAAATTCACCCCTCCACTTT
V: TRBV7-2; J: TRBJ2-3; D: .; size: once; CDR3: CASSLTRDTQYF; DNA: TGTGCCAGCAGCTTGACGAGGGATACGCAGTATTTT
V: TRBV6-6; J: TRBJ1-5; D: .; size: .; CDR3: CASSGSGATGNQPQHF; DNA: TGTGCCAGCAGTGGATCAGGGGCTACGGGCAATCAGCCCCAGCATTTT
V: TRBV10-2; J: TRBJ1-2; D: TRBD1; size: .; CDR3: CASSVPGQGAFGYTF; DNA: TGCGCCAGCAGTGTCCCGGGACAGGGGGCGTTTGGCTACACCTTC
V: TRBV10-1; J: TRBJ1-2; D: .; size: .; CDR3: CASSESPSDSGYGYTF; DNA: TGCGCCAGCAGTGAGTCGCCCTCGGACAGCGGCTATGGCTACACCTTC
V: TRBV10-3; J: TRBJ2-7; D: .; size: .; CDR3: CAIRSQGSSYEQYF; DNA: TGTGCCATCAGGTCTCAGGGAAGCTCCTACGAGCAGTACTTC
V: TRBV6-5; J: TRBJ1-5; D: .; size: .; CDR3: CASKEGLSNQPQHF; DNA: TGTGCCAGCAAGGAGGGTTTAAGCAATCAGCCCCAGCATTTT
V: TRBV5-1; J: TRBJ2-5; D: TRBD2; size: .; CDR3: CASSPSRGVQETQYF; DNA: TGCGCCAGCAGTCCTTCGCGGGGGGTCCAAGAGACCCAGTACTTC
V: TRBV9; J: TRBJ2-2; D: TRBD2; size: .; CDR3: CASSAGSGTRNTGELFF; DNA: TGTGCCAGCAGCGCCGGTTCTGGGACTAGAAACACCGGGGAGCTGTTTTTT
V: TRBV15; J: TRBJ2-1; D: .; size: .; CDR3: CATSRDYSYNEQFF; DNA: TGTGCCACCAGCAGAGACTATTCCTACAATGAGCAGTTCTTC
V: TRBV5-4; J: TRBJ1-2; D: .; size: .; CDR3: CASSLGTSVYGYTF; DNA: TGTGCCAGCAGCTTGGGGACATCCGTTTATGGCTACACCTTC
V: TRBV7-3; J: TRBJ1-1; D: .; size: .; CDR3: CASSSIRDTEAFF; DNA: TGTGCCAGCAGCTCCATTCGGGACACTGAAGCTTTCTTT
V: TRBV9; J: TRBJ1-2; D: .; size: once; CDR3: CASSAGQWGYGYTF; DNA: TGTGCCAGCAGCGCAGGACAGTGGGGGTATGGCTACACCTTC
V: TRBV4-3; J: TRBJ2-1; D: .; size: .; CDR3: CASSHSRLRSSYNEQFF; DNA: TGCGCCAGCAGCCACAGCCGACTTAGGAGCTCCTACAATGAGCAGTTCTTC
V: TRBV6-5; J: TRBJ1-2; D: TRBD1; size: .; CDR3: CASSPIGGRGYTF; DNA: TGTGCCAGCAGTCCCATAGGGGGCAGGGGCTACACCTTC
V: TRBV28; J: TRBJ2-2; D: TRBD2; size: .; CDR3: CARKAASGPNTGELFF; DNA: TGTGCCCGAAAGGCGGCTAGCGGCCCGAACACCGGGGAGCTGTTTTTT
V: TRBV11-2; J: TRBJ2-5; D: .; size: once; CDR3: CASSKNGPGVQETQYF; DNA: TGTGCCAGCAGCAAAAACGGCCCGGGAGTACAAGAGACCCAGTACTTC
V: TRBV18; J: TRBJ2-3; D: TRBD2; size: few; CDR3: CASSPPTSGGKDTQYF; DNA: TGTGCCAGCTCACCACCGACTAGCGGGGGGAAAGATACGCAGTATTTT
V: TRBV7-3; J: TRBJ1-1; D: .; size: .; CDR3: CASSLMSSGTEAFF; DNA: TGTGCCAGCAGCTTAATGTCGAGTGGCACTGAAGCTTTCTTT
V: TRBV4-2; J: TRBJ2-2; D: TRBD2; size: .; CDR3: CASSQAYAGANTGELFF; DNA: TGTGCCAGCAGCCAAGCTTATGCGGGGGCGAACACCGGGGAGCTGTTTTTT
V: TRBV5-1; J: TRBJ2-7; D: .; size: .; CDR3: CASSSGDQGDEQYF; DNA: TGCGCCAGCAGCTCGGGGGACCAGGGAGACGAGCAGTACTTC
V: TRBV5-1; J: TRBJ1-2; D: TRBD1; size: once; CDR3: CASSVGTGRTNYGYTF; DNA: TGCGCCAGCAGCGTCGGGACAGGGAGAACTAACTATGGCTACACCTTC
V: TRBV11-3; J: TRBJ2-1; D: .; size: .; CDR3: CASSLDMGGEQFF; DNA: TGTGCCAGCAGCTTAGATATGGGGGGTGAGCAGTTCTTC
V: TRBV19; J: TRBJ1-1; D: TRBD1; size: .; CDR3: CASSTGTVNTEAFF; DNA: TGTGCCAGTAGTACCGGGACAGTGAACACTGAAGCTTTCTTT
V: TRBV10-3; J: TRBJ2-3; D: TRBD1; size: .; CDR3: CAISEYSPGQRTTDTQYF; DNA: TGTGCCATCAGTGAGTATTCCCCGGGACAGCGAACCACAGATACGCAGTATTTT
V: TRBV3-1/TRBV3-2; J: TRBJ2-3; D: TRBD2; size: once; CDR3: CASSSLLAGFTDTQYF; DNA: TGTGCCAGCAGCTCCCTACTAGCGGGGTTCACAGATACGCAGTATTTT
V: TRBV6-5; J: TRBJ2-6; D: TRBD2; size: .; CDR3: CASTTGGIGANVLTF; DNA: TGTGCCAGCACCACGGGAGGGATCGGGGCCAACGTCCTGACTTTC
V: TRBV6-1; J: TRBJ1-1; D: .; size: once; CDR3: CATKGGGGNTEAFF; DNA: TGTGCCACCAAAGGGGGGGGTGGGAACACTGAAGCTTTCTTT
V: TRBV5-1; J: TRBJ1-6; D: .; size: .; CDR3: CASSFPGDNSPLHF; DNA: TGCGCCAGCAGCTTTCCCGGGGATAATTCACCCCTCCACTTT
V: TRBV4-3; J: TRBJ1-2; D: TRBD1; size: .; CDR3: CASSRNRGQGYGYTF; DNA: TGCGCCAGCAGCAGAAACAGGGGGCAGGGCTATGGCTACACCTTC
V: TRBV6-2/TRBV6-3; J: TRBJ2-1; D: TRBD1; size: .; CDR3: CASSRRQGGNEQFF; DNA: TGTGCCAGCAGTCGTAGACAGGGGGGCAATGAGCAGTTCTTC
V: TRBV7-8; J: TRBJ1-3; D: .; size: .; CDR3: CASSLLGGDGNTIYF; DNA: TGTGCCAGCAGCTTATTGGGGGGTGACGGAAACACCATATATTTT
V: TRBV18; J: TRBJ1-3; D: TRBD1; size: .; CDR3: CASSPSATGVGNTIYF; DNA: TGTGCCAGCTCACCTTCTGCGACAGGGGTTGGAAACACCATATATTTT
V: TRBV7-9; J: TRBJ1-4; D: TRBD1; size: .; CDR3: CASSEYRGPLNEKLFF; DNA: TGTGCCAGCAGCGAATACAGGGGCCCCCTTAATGAAAAACTGTTTTTT
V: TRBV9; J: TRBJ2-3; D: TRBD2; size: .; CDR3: CASSVSGGVDTQYF; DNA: TGTGCCAGCAGCGTCAGCGGGGGGGTAGATACGCAGTATTTT
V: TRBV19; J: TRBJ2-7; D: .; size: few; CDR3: CASSIRQGTYEQYF; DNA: TGTGCCAGTAGTATAAGGCAGGGCACCTACGAGCAGTACTTC
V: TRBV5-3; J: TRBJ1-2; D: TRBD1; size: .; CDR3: CARSFGNRTGKDYGYTF; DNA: TGTGCCAGAAGCTTCGGGAATCGGACAGGGAAGGACTATGGCTACACCTTC